This T cell receptor beta chain came from a study of cytotoxic CD8 clonotypes in ibrutinib-treated CLL. As for the study in general: Enrolment comprised around 11 relapsed/refractory and around 15 treatment-naive patients; 17 were IGHV unmutated.

The sample holds one count of this clone. What it recognizes is unknown. Clones were sequenced by immunoSEQ multiplex PCR, and TCRdb holds only the in-frame ones, with some missing. Of some 200,000 clones in the sample, 72% were seen once. Study results and caveats: At the start, clonality exceeded age-matched healthy donors and followed circulating CD8+ T-cell counts. Clonality increased at ibrutinib response, then returned toward baseline at progression.

Cryopreserved PBMCs were the source of about 2.2 micrograms of genomic DNA, which went to TCR beta libraries. The sequence derives from a human donor with chronic lymphocytic leukemia. Source: PBMCs, taken after 24 months of ibrutinib treatment.

The CDR3 nucleotides are TGTGCCAGCAGTTTATATCTCGCCTCTGGGGCCAACGTCCTGACTTTC. Its protein product is CASSLYLASGANVLTF. The rearrangement links TRBV28 to TRBJ2-6; D is uncertain. Trimming took off 1 base at V and 0 bases at J, with 7 bases between the two ends. CDR1 and CDR2 from the germline V gene are MDHEN and SYDVKM. The CDR3 length is 16 residues.